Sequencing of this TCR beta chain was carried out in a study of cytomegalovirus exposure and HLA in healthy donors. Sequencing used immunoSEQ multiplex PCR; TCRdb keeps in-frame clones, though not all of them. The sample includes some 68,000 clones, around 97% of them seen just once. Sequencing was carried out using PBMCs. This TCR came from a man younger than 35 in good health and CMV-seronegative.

The CDR3 sequence is CASSQEREAVTEAFF. DNA of the CDR3: TGCGCCAGCAGCCAAGAGAGGGAAGCGGTCACTGAAGCTTTCTTT. The chain uses TRBV4-1 and TRBJ1-1; D is unclear. The V end lost 0 bases, the J end lost 4 bases, and 12 bases lay between the germline ends. In germline, CDR1 is MGHRA, CDR2 YSYEKL. The CDR3 sequence is 15 residues long.